A single sample is the source of the 14 T cell receptor beta chains below, sequenced in a study of blood T cell repertoires in COVID-19. Data came from immunoSEQ multiplex PCR; TCRdb stores just in-frame clones and leaves some out. The data contain roughly 570,000 clones, about 89% of them singletons. The sample was peripheral blood. These receptors were collected from a woman between 45 and 60 years old with COVID-19, enrolled during active disease.

The CDR3, as DNA: TGTGCCAGCTCACCATCCGACAGGGATAACACTGAAGCTTTCTTT. Translated: CASSPSDRDNTEAFF. The chain uses TRBV18 and TRBJ1-1; TRBD1 agrees at 7 bases. The CDR3 extends over 15 amino acids. CDR1 and CDR2 from the germline V gene are KGHSH and LQKENI. V lost 2 bases and J lost 2; bases outside the gene matches: 5.

The rearrangement links TRBV6-1 to TRBJ1-3; D perhaps matches TRBD1 (6 bases). The length of the CDR3 is 15 residues. V was cut by 1 base and J by 2 bases, with 9 bases left in between. Germline CDR1 reads MNHNS; CDR2 reads SASEGT. CDR3 sequence: CASSEEQGTGNTIYF. CDR3 DNA sequence: TGTGCCAGCAGTGAAGAGCAGGGGACTGGAAACACCATATATTTT.

This chain connects TRBV7-8 to TRBJ2-3; 9 bases line up with TRBD1. Germline V lookup: CDR1 SGHVS, CDR2 FQNEAQ. This CDR3 has 15 residues. J gave up 5 bases and V 1 base, and 4 bases lay outside the gene matches. The CDR3 here is CASSLDRGHRDTQYF. The CDR3 bases are TGTGCCAGCAGCTTAGACAGGGGGCACAGAGATACGCAGTATTTT.

The chain combines TRBV30 with TRBJ1-2, with D perhaps matching TRBD1 (6 bases). V was shortened by 2 bases and J by 4 bases, with 11 bases between the two germline ends. The CDR3 totals 13 residues. CDR1 and CDR2 from the germline V gene are GTSNPN and SVGIG (reference sequence). In nucleotides, the CDR3 is TGTGCCTGGAGTCTCGACAGGATCTATGGCTACACCTTC. This encodes CAWSLDRIYGYTF.

The chain uses TRBV19 and TRBJ1-1; 11 bases are a match to TRBD1. J was trimmed by 6 bases and V by 5 bases; bases with no gene match: 8. CDR3 length: 15 residues. Per germline, CDR1 LNHDA and CDR2 SQIVND (reference sequence). The CDR3 DNA sequence: TGTGCCAGTAGTGCAGGACAGGGGGCTCTCGCTGAAGCTTTCTTT. Protein: CASSAGQGALAEAFF.

This chain uses TRBV3-1 (or the pseudogene TRBV3-2) with TRBJ1-2; TRBD1 is a possible D gene (6 bases). Germline V CDR1 and CDR2: LGHDT, YNNKEL (reference sequence). V shed 4 bases and J shed 4 bases, with 22 bases lying between them. This CDR3 is 17 amino acids long. The CDR3 DNA reads TGTGCCAGCAGCCCTTACCGACAGGTCCCCCGTGGCTATGGCTACACCTTC. Residues: CASSPYRQVPRGYGYTF.

The chain links TRBV18 to TRBJ1-1; 8 nucleotides agree with TRBD1. The J segment lost 5 bases and the V segment lost 7 bases, leaving 6 bases of the junction unmatched. In germline, CDR1 is KGHSH, CDR2 LQKENI. This CDR3 is 13 amino acids long. The CDR3 region is CASYRQGRTEAFF. The CDR3 DNA is TGTGCCAGCTACAGACAGGGGCGGACTGAAGCTTTCTTT.

This clone occurred once. At the DNA level, this CDR3 is encoded by other sequences in the same sample as well. This chain connects TRBV5-1 to TRBJ2-3; a weak D match, TRBD1 (5 bases). The CDR3 loop spans 14 amino acids. V was cut by 2 bases and J by 4 bases, with 11 bases left in between. The germline CDR1 and CDR2 sequences are SGHRS and YFSETQ. Here the CDR3 DNA reads TGCGCCAGCAGCTTAGCAGGGAATCCAGATACGCAGTATTTT. The encoded protein is CASSLAGNPDTQYF. Combining the CDR3 with reference TRBV5-1 and TRBJ2-3 gives the whole variable domain KAGVTQTPRYLIKTRGQQVTLSCSPISGHRSVSWYQQTPGQGLQFLFEYFSETQRNKGNFPGRFSGRQFSNSRSEMNVSTLELGDSALYLCASSLAGNPDTQYFGPGTRLTVL.

This clone has just one count. The gene calls are TRBV28 and TRBJ1-2, with a possible D match to TRBD1 (5 bases). Per the germline V gene, CDR1 is MDHEN and CDR2 is SYDVKM. With 7 bases removed from V and 3 bases from J, the gap between germline ends came to 15 bases. The CDR3 spans 14 residues. The CDR3 bases are TGTGCCAGCACTTCGGGGGGTTTAGACTATGGCTACACCTTC. Translating gives CASTSGGLDYGYTF.

Comments on this clone: At the DNA level, this CDR3 is encoded by other sequences in the same sample as well. The rearrangement links TRBV20-1 to TRBJ1-1; D unresolved. Germline V lookup: CDR1 DFQATT, CDR2 SNEGSKA (reference sequence). With 3 bases removed from V and 0 bases from J, the gap between germline ends came to 8 bases. CDR3 length: 13 amino acids. The CDR3 is CSASRQLNTEAFF. For the CDR3, the DNA is TGCAGTGCTAGTCGTCAGTTGAACACTGAAGCTTTCTTT.

The chain has TRBV5-1 and TRBJ1-1, with a possible D match to TRBD1 (5 bases). Germline V gene lookup returns CDR1 SGHRS and CDR2 YFSETQ. The V and J ends lost 4 bases and 7 bases respectively, with 14 bases between them. There are 13 residues in the CDR3. The CDR3 here is CASSPDSALEAFF. CDR3 bases: TGCGCCAGCAGCCCCGACAGTGCGCTTGAAGCTTTCTTT.

The chain carries TRBV2 and TRBJ2-7; TRBD2 agrees at 8 bases. This CDR3 contains 15 residues. V was clipped by 6 bases and J by 6 bases; unmatched bases: 13. Germline CDR1 is SNHLY and CDR2 is FYNNEI. CDR3 loop: CASRGSPAGGAEQYF. The DNA of the CDR3 is TGTGCCAGCAGAGGATCCCCCGCCGGGGGGGCCGAGCAGTACTTC.

This clone has just a few counts. Here the CDR3 DNA reads TGTGCCAGTAGTAGCCCCGAACACACCTATAATTCACCCCTCCACTTT. It codes for CASSSPEHTYNSPLHF. The V gene is TRBV19, the J gene TRBJ1-6; D remains unclear. V lost 4 bases and J 2 bases, leaving 12 bases between the germline ends. This CDR3 has 16 amino acids. Germline CDR1 reads LNHDA; CDR2 reads SQIVND (reference sequence). The whole variable domain, filled in from reference TRBV19 and TRBJ1-6, reads DGGITQSPKYLFRKEGQNVTLSCEQNLNHDAMYWYRQDPGQGLRLIYYSQIVNDFQKGDIAEGYSVSREKKESFPLTVTSAQKNPTAFYLCASSSPEHTYNSPLHFGNGTRLTVT.

The J gene is TRBJ2-1, the V gene TRBV29-1, with 7 bases aligning to TRBD1. The V gene end was trimmed by 7 bases and the J gene end by 6 bases; junction bases not matched to a gene: 6. Germline V gene sequence: CDR1 SQVTM, CDR2 ANQGSEA. The CDR3 length is 12 residues. CDR3 loop: CSGAGQVNEQFF. In DNA form, the CDR3 reads TGCAGCGGGGCCGGACAGGTCAATGAGCAGTTCTTC.